This T cell receptor beta chain came from a study of blood T cell repertoires in COVID-19. About the research overall: The United States, Italy and Spain were the sources of the acute and convalescent COVID-19 samples.

As handled by the study authors: Reference gene primer amplification gave estimated nucleated cell counts. Measured with immunoSEQ multiplex PCR; TCRdb has only the in-frame clones, and not every one. V and J calls and clone size are copied from that table; D and trimming were computed from the DNA. Counted here are a few hundred thousand clones, roughly 90% occurring once; the ten biggest clones make up 1.5% to 2%. In this sample, this clone turned up once. CDR3 length: 17 amino acids. V lost 1 base and J lost 0; bases outside the gene matches: 4. From germline, CDR1 is LGHNA and CDR2 YSLEER. Grouping used clinical history reported by participants in a survey and questionnaire. Among Cohort 3 donors, those recovered had two negative PCRs, clearance, or symptom resolution.

This clonotype was obtained from a woman between 40 and 55 years old who had recovered from COVID-19. The V and J genes are TRBV4-3 and TRBJ2-1, with 9 bases lining up with TRBD2. The material sequenced was PBMCs or T cells enriched from blood (not recorded which). In DNA form, the CDR3 reads TGCGCCAGCAGCCAAGGGGGTAGCGGGAGCTCCTACAATGAGCAGTTCTTC. Encoded protein: CASSQGGSGSSYNEQFF.